These T cell receptor beta chains were read from a single sample in a study of OX40 agonist ivuxolimab in advanced cancers. TCRdb's copy holds only in-frame clones and misses some; the assay was immunoSEQ multiplex PCR. The data show about 31,000 clones, about 87% seen once. Sequences were derived from CD4+ or CD8+ T cells sorted from blood, sampled in a trial of the OX40 agonist ivuxolimab. The source of these receptors is an adult with an advanced solid tumor such as melanoma, head and neck, liver or kidney cancer. CDR3s include the opening cysteine and the closing phenylalanine or tryptophan. The D gene is left open where the match is weak. A row's size may be missing; if present it is once, few, many or a size class.

13	once	-	TRBJ2-7	TRBV7-9	TGTGCCAGCAGCGAAGACCTTTCCTACGAGCAGTACTTC	CASSEDLSYEQYF
18	-	TRBD1	TRBJ1-5	TRBV19	TGTGCCAGTAGTATAGGTCGGGGGACAGGGGTGGGCAATCAGCCCCAGCATTTT	CASSIGRGTGVGNQPQHF
15	-	TRBD2	TRBJ2-7	TRBV11-2	TGTGCCAGCAGCTTAGGGGTTAGCGGGATCATCGAGCAGTACTTC	CASSLGVSGIIEQYF
15	-	TRBD1	TRBJ1-1	TRBV27	TGTGCCAGCAGTTTAAGGCAGGGGGCTCGAACTGAAGCTTTCTTT	CASSLRQGARTEAFF
16	-	TRBD1	TRBJ2-1	TRBV5-6	TGTGCCAGCAGCGAACCGGGACAGGGCTCCTACAATGAGCAGTTCTTC	CASSEPGQGSYNEQFF
15	once	TRBD2	TRBJ2-1	TRBV27	TGTGCCAGCAGAGACCTAGCGGGAGGCTACAATGAGCAGTTCTTC	CASRDLAGGYNEQFF
15	-	TRBD2	TRBJ2-1	TRBV6-1	TGTGCCAGCAGTGACCTCGGCGGGAGTCCCGATGAGCAGTTCTTC	CASSDLGGSPDEQFF
11	-	-	TRBJ2-7	TRBV6-5	TGTGCCAGCTCTAGGGACCACGAGCAGTACTTC	CASSRDHEQYF
13	-	-	TRBJ2-1	TRBV6-1	TGTGCCAGCAGCTGGGACTCTGAGAATGAGCAGTTCTTC	CASSWDSENEQFF
12	-	-	TRBJ1-2	TRBV6-5	TGTGCCAGCAGCCCAGGGAACTATGGCTACACCTTC	CASSPGNYGYTF
15	-	-	TRBJ2-2	TRBV5-1	TGCGCCAGCAGCCAAGACAGTCCGAACACCGGGGAGCTGTTTTTT	CASSQDSPNTGELFF
13	-	-	TRBJ2-3	TRBV5-6	TGTGCCAGCAGCCTGCCATCCACAGATACGCAGTATTTT	CASSLPSTDTQYF
14	few	-	TRBJ2-5	TRBV5-1	TGCGCCAGCAGTCGAGTACCCACCCAAGAGACCCAGTACTTC	CASSRVPTQETQYF
14	-	-	TRBJ2-5	TRBV5-4	TGTGCCAGCAGTTCTAACCGGGGGCTGGAGACCCAGTACTTC	CASSSNRGLETQYF
18	-	TRBD2	TRBJ2-2	TRBV11-2	TGTGCCAGCAGGGGTTTCACCAGCGGGAGCTCGAACACCGGGGAGCTGTTTTTT	CASRGFTSGSSNTGELFF
15	-	-	TRBJ1-2	TRBV6-1	TGTGCCAGCAGTGAGCTTTGGGACACCGACTATGGCTACACCTTC	CASSELWDTDYGYTF
15	-	-	TRBJ1-4	TRBV5-1	TGCGCCAGCAGCTTACAGGGTGGGGATGAGGAAAAACTGTTTTTT	CASSLQGGDEEKLFF
13	-	TRBD1	TRBJ1-1	TRBV6-6	TGTGCCAGCAGTTATCCCGGACAGGTCGTAGCTTTCTTT	CASSYPGQVVAFF
14	-	-	TRBJ2-7	TRBV11-2	TGTGCCAGCAGCTTACAGCGGATGGGCGGCGAGCAGTACTTC	CASSLQRMGGEQYF
17	-	-	TRBJ2-1	TRBV29-1	TGCAGCGTTGAAGGTCTAGTGGGGCCGAGATCCTACAATGAGCAGTTCTTC	CSVEGLVGPRSYNEQFF
13	-	TRBD1	TRBJ1-2	TRBV28	TGTGCCAGCAGTTTGCAGGGGGGCTATGGCTACACCTTC	CASSLQGGYGYTF
15	-	-	TRBJ2-1	TRBV6-4	TGTGCCAGCAGTGAGGTCGGGAGCCATGGGAATGAGCAGTTCTTC	CASSEVGSHGNEQFF
15	-	TRBD1	TRBJ2-1	TRBV25-1	TGTGCCAGCAGCCCCGGGACAGGGGGCCTCAATGAGCAGTTCTTC	CASSPGTGGLNEQFF
14	-	-	TRBJ2-3	TRBV19	TGTGCCAGTAGTATCGGGGGCAGGGAAGATACGCAGTATTTT	CASSIGGREDTQYF
19	-	-	TRBJ2-3	TRBV15	TGTGCCACCAGCACCTTCGGGACATTTGATACTACCTTCTCAGATACGCAGTATTTT	CATSTFGTFDTTFSDTQYF
14	-	-	TRBJ1-5	TRBV2	TGTGCCAGCAAAAGCGACTCAGGGAACCAGCCCCAGCATTTT	CASKSDSGNQPQHF
17	-	TRBD1	TRBJ2-2	TRBV5-1	TGCGCCAGCAGGCAGGGGGCGCTCGGAGGAGGCGACGGGGAGCTGTTTTTT	CASRQGALGGGDGELFF
16	-	-	TRBJ2-3	TRBV6-5	TGTGCCAGCAGTTACGGGGGGACACATGACTTAGATACGCAGTATTTT	CASSYGGTHDLDTQYF
17	-	-	TRBJ1-1	TRBV12-2	TGTGCAAGTCGCTTAGCGGATTTGGGGAGACCCACCTTTGAAGCTTTCTTT	CASRLADLGRPTFEAFF
19	-	-	TRBJ2-3	TRBV15	TGTGCCACCAGCAGAGGTCAGGGGTTCGCCCGGGGGGGCACAGATACGCAGTATTTT	CATSRGQGFARGGTDTQYF
12	-	-	TRBJ1-2	TRBV6-5	TGTGCCAGCAGGGACACAGGGTATGGCTACACCTTC	CASRDTGYGYTF
14	-	-	TRBJ2-1	TRBV7-9	TGTGCCAGCAGCTTCGGGACTCACCACAATGAGCAGTTCTTC	CASSFGTHHNEQFF
15	-	TRBD1	TRBJ1-1	TRBV6-6	TGTGCCAGCAGCCCCAGACAGGGTAGAAACACTGAAGCTTTCTTT	CASSPRQGRNTEAFF
13	-	-	TRBJ2-5	TRBV10-3	TGTGCCATCAGGACTCGGGGCGGAGAGACCCAGTACTTC	CAIRTRGGETQYF
14	-	-	TRBJ2-2	TRBV7-7	TGTGCTAGCAGCGGCAGGATTGACCCCGGGGAGCTGTTTTTT	CASSGRIDPGELFF
14	-	-	TRBJ1-4	TRBV6-6	TGTGCCAGCAGTTACAGGGGGGGGCATGAAAAACTGTTTTTT	CASSYRGGHEKLFF
12	once	-	TRBJ1-1	TRBV6-1	TGTGCCAGCCTCTATTCCTACTTCACGGCTTTCTTT	CASLYSYFTAFF
16	-	TRBD2	TRBJ2-2	TRBV7-2	TGTGCCAGCAGCTCCAGACTAGCGGGAGCGGTAGGGGAGCTGTTTTTT	CASSSRLAGAVGELFF
13	-	TRBD2	TRBJ2-5	TRBV10-3	TGTGCCACCGTAGCGGGAGCGGGTGAGACCCAGTACTTC	CATVAGAGETQYF
15	-	TRBD1	TRBJ1-1	TRBV18	TGTGCCAGCTCACTAGGACAGGGGGCGGTCGCTGAAGCTTTCTTT	CASSLGQGAVAEAFF
14	-	-	TRBJ2-2	TRBV2	TGTGCCACCAACAAGGGTGATATTGCCGGGGAGCTGTTTTTT	CATNKGDIAGELFF
11	-	-	TRBJ2-1	TRBV6-4	TGTGCCAGCAAGATATGGACTGAGCAGTTCTTC	CASKIWTEQFF
12	-	-	TRBJ1-1	TRBV9	TGTGCCAGCAGCGAGGTCGGGACTGAAGCTTTCTTT	CASSEVGTEAFF
13	-	-	TRBJ2-7	TRBV5-8	TGTGCCAGCAGGTTAACCGGGCTCTACGAGCAGTACTTC	CASRLTGLYEQYF
13	-	-	TRBJ1-5	TRBV19	TGTGCCAGTACCTTCACGGCCAATCAGCCCCAGCATTTT	CASTFTANQPQHF
14	once	TRBD2	TRBJ2-1	TRBV19	TGTGCCAGTACCGTGGGAGGGGCTAACAATGAGCAGTTCTTC	CASTVGGANNEQFF
14	-	-	TRBJ1-3	TRBV18	TGTGCCAGCTCAGAGACAGGATCTGGAAACACCATATATTTT	CASSETGSGNTIYF
15	-	-	TRBJ2-7	TRBV7-2	TGTGCCAGCAGCCCTTGGGGTAGCGGACCCTACGAGCAGTACTTC	CASSPWGSGPYEQYF